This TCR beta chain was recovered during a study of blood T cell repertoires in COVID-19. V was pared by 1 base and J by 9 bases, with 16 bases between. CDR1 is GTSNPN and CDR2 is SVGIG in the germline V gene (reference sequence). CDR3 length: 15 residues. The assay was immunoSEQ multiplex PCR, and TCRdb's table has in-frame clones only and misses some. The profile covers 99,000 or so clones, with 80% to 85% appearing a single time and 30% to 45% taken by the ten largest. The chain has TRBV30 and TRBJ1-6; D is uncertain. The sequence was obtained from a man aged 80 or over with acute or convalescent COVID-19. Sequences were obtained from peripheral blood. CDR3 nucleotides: TGTGCCTGGAGTGACGATGGGTCAGGTGGTTCACCCCTCCACTTT. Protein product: CAWSDDGSGGSPLHF.